The sequence of this TCR beta chain was determined in a study of beta chain features in type 1 diabetes. By way of CD45RO/CCR7/CD25/CD127/CD95/CD27, the CD4+ regulatory, stem cell-like memory, central memory and naive cells were sorted. The entirety of the isolated RNA underwent reverse transcription, so expressed TCRB transcripts were sequenced. TCRdb keeps only in-frame clones here, not all; method: immunoSEQ multiplex PCR. There are about 220,000 clones in the sample; roughly a tenth occur only once, and approximately 1.5% lies in the top ten. Only a few counts were recorded for this clone. With 7 bases clipped from V and 2 bases from J, the junction kept 3 bases outside the gene matches. Looked up from germline, CDR1 is MGHDK and CDR2 is SYGVNS. CDR3 length equals 14 residues.

V gene TRBV25-1 combines with J gene TRBJ1-2; 11 bases fit TRBD1. The sequenced material came from central memory CD4+ T cells from blood. This receptor was taken from a man aged 18 to 29 in good health. In DNA, the CDR3 is TGTGCCAGCACCGGGACAGGGGGAAACTATGGCTACACCTTC. Its translation is CASTGTGGNYGYTF.